The rows below give T cell receptor beta chains drawn from one sample of a study of T cells in tuberculosis. Here immunoSEQ multiplex PCR was the method, and the copy in TCRdb shows in-frame clones only, minus some. The sample holds 30,000 to 35,000 clones; about 97% are singletons and the top ten take approximately 6.3%. Sequencing was performed on PBMCs. These receptors were collected from a donor aged 10 to 29 with latent tuberculosis or without tuberculosis infection. The conserved cysteine and the conserved F or W are not part of the CDR3 here. Each record gives: CDR3 length, V gene, clone size, J gene, CDR3 protein. Clone size is not always given. Where it is, it says once, few, many or a class for expanded clones.

>10|TRBV29-1|.|TRBJ2-5
SVDQGIETQY
>15|TRBV6-1|.|TRBJ2-7
ASSARPSRGGSGEQY
>14|TRBV2|.|TRBJ2-7
ASGGPGRVYSYEQY
>12|TRBV27|.|TRBJ1-1
ASSSRQGGTEAF
>12|TRBV5-6|.|TRBJ2-5
ASSVYRAQETQY
>13|TRBV7-2|.|TRBJ2-1
ASSGSGVVYNEQF
>14|TRBV10-3|.|TRBJ2-1
AITARQGQGTHEQF
>13|TRBV7-9|.|TRBJ1-1
ASSSRGRRGAEAF
>11|TRBV2|.|TRBJ2-3
AGRDYHTDTQY
>13|TRBV14|.|TRBJ2-7
ASSQSTGPNYEQY
>12|TRBV14|.|TRBJ2-5
ASSQRPGRETQY
>14|TRBV6-5|.|TRBJ1-1
ASSYSRDKMNTEAF
>13|TRBV18|.|TRBJ1-4
ASSRGQLKNEKLF
>11|TRBV7-8|.|TRBJ1-1
ASSSDMNTEAF
>13|TRBV5-1|once|TRBJ2-1
ASSLVTEIYNEQF
>16|TRBV6-1|.|TRBJ1-2
ASSALGQGTFANYGYT
>11|TRBV2|once|TRBJ1-1
ASSGQGFTEAF
>16|TRBV12-5|.|TRBJ2-2
ASGLQGQGPRFTGELF
>14|TRBV14|.|TRBJ2-5
ASSPRTSGIGETQY
>12|TRBV12-5|.|TRBJ1-2
ASGYRTGRYGYT
>13|TRBV5-8|.|TRBJ2-7
ASSLRREKIFEQY
>12|TRBV6-1|.|TRBJ2-1
ASSSGLAGNEQF
>11|TRBV6-6|medium-sized|TRBJ2-7
ASSYFPVGEQY
>12|TRBV5-1|once|TRBJ2-3
ASSLAGEPDTQY
>14|TRBV5-4|.|TRBJ2-1
ASSLASGSLYNEQF
>12|TRBV15|.|TRBJ1-2
ATSADRGLGGYT
>12|TRBV5-1|.|TRBJ2-7
ASSIPGQGYEQY
>15|TRBV14|.|TRBJ1-2
ASSQEDRGGVGYGYT
>13|TRBV4-1|.|TRBJ2-5
ASSRLAGVDETQY
>13|TRBV27|.|TRBJ2-7
ASSGQGIGRLEQY
>11|TRBV7-9|.|TRBJ2-1
ASRGGLARGQF
>13|TRBV5-6|.|TRBJ1-2
ASSFILKASYGYT
>13|TRBV29-1|.|TRBJ1-1
SVSGQTASGTEAF
>12|TRBV30|.|TRBJ2-2
AWSAGLNTGELF
>12|TRBV27|.|TRBJ2-1
ASSLFQGQVEQF
>17|TRBV19|.|TRBJ2-3
ASSIGGLAGDGGADTQY
>14|TRBV11-2|.|TRBJ1-1
ASSLGGSWENTEAF
>15|TRBV19|once|TRBJ1-2
ASSIRTGGREDYGYT
>11|TRBV19|.|TRBJ1-2
ASSIDREDGYT
>13|TRBV6-1|.|TRBJ2-1
ASSEGLAGYNEQF
>15|TRBV4-1|.|TRBJ1-4
ASSQAPPGQGDEKLF
>17|TRBV10-2|.|TRBJ2-7
ASSAGRTDSFLKPTLQY
>11|TRBV30|.|TRBJ2-3
AWDRGQLDTQY
>15|TRBV28|.|TRBJ2-2
ASSPLALVDNTGELF
>12|TRBV2|.|TRBJ1-3
ASRNGGAGNTIY
>13|TRBV7-8|.|TRBJ2-1
ASSLVRGDYNEQF
>11|TRBV6-6|.|TRBJ1-1
ASTYSRDTEAF